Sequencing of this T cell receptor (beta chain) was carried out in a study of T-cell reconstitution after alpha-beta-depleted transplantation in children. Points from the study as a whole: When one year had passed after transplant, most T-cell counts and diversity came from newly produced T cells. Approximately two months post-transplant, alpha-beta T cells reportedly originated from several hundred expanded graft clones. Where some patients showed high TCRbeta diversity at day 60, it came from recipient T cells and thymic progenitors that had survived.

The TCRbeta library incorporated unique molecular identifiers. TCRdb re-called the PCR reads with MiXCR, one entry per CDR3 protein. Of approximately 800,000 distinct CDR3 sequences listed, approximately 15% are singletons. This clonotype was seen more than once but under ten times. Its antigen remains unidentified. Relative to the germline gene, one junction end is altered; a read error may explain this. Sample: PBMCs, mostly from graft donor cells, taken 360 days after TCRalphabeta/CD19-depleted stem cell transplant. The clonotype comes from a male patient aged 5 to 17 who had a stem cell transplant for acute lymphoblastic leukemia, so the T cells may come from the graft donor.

The CDR3 loop reads CASSLSRGLLYGYAF. The CDR3 nucleotides read TGTGCCAGCAGTTTGTCCAGGGGTCTGCTCTATGGCTACGCCTTC. The chain recombines TRBV27 with TRBJ1-2; TRBD1 might be the D (6 bases). The germline V gene encodes CDR1 MNHEY and CDR2 SMNVEV (reference sequence). The CDR3 is made up of 15 amino acids.